This T cell receptor beta chain derives from a study of chemoradiotherapy in HPV16-positive cancers. General study points: HPV-responsive T-cell expansion during chemoradiotherapy was linked to improved recurrence-free survival in HPV16-positive patients.

Assay: immunoSEQ multiplex PCR; the TCRdb copy retains only in-frame clones and omits some. The repertoire holds some 11,000 clones, with about two thirds as singletons. Worth noting for this clone: Its antigen is undetermined.

CDR1 and CDR2 from the germline V gene are SGDLS and YYNGEE. The CDR3 runs to 19 residues. The V end lost 0 bases, the J end lost 9 bases, and 28 bases lay between the germline ends. This sample was gathered from a patient who underwent chemoradiotherapy. The sequence came from a human donor with HPV-associated anogenital cancer. This chain connects TRBV9 to TRBJ2-1; TRBD2 might be the D (7 bases). CDR3 sequence (DNA): TGTGCCAGCAGCGTAGGCAAGGGGGGGGAAGAGGTTTGGGGTGGTGAGCAGTTCTTC. Residues: CASSVGKGGEEVWGGEQFF.